This entry lists 2 T cell receptor beta chains sequenced from one sample in a study of shared clonotypes between healthy human individuals. Selected positively for CCR7 and CD45RO-negative, naive CD8 cells excluded terminally differentiated effector memory CD45RA+ cells. Method: immunoSEQ multiplex PCR; TCRdb's copy keeps in-frame clones and lacks some. The sample has around 2.1 million clones, approximately 94% seen once; the top ten hold around 1.7%. Sequenced material: naive CD8+ T cells from PBMCs. These TCRs come from a man aged 18 to 29 in good health. Some clones in this sample may be carry-over from other donors' samples.

V gene TRBV10-3 combines with J gene TRBJ1-1; D is undetermined. Trimming took 10 bases from V and 3 from J, leaving 15 bases between them. The CDR3 extends over 13 amino acids. Germline V gene data show CDR1 as ENHRY and CDR2 as SYGVKD. This CDR3 reads CATRRGSDTEAFF. Here the CDR3 DNA reads TGTGCCACAAGGAGAGGGTCGGACACTGAAGCTTTCTTT.

J is TRBJ2-1 and V is TRBV7-9; tentative D call: TRBD2 (6 bases). Germline V gives CDR1 SEHNR, CDR2 FQNEAQ (reference sequence). Trimming left V 4 bases short and J 4 bases short, with 14 bases between. The CDR3 loop spans 15 amino acids. This CDR3 is CASSSREFLYNEQFF. As DNA, the CDR3 is TGTGCCAGCAGCTCACGGGAGTTCCTATACAATGAGCAGTTCTTC.